Shown below are 17 T cell receptor beta chains from a single sample sequenced in a study of control samples from healthy donors and cancer patients. Clones were sequenced by immunoSEQ multiplex PCR, and TCRdb holds only the in-frame ones, with some missing. This table holds around 120,000 clones, nearly 95% found once. Specimen: blood. The receptor set was obtained from a man between 25 and 39 years old in good health.

This clone appeared a single time. This sequence joins TRBV27 and TRBJ2-7; D remains unclear. Germline V lookup: CDR1 MNHEY, CDR2 SMNVEV (reference sequence). This CDR3 is built from 15 residues. V was shortened by 0 bases and J by 1 base, with 10 bases between the two germline ends. The CDR3 reads CASSLSLGISYEQYF. As DNA, the CDR3 is TGTGCCAGCAGTTTATCCCTGGGGATTTCCTACGAGCAGTACTTC.

J is TRBJ1-6 and V is TRBV28, with 11 bases matching TRBD1. CDR1 and CDR2 (germline): MDHEN, SYDVKM. V lost 5 bases, J lost 14 bases, and 11 bases stayed unmatched. The CDR3 runs 15 residues. The CDR3 DNA reads as TGTGCCAGCAGTCTCCCGGGACAGGGGGGCGCATCCCTCCACTTT. Its translation is CASSLPGQGGASLHF.

The V and J genes are TRBV5-1 and TRBJ2-2; possibly TRBD2 for D (6 bases). Looked up from germline, CDR1 is SGHRS and CDR2 is YFSETQ. This CDR3 region has 14 residues. Trimming took 4 bases from V and 9 from J, leaving 16 bases between them. CDR3 protein: CASSPKGGERELFF. CDR3 sequence (DNA): TGCGCCAGCAGCCCCAAGGGCGGGGAGCGGGAGCTGTTTTTT.

The chain's CDR3 is CASSPRQGSYEQYF. The CDR3, as DNA: TGTGCCAGCTCCCCAAGACAGGGCTCCTACGAGCAGTACTTC. This chain uses TRBV18 with TRBJ2-7; 7 nucleotides match TRBD1. This CDR3 has 14 residues. V lost 6 bases to trimming and J lost 0 bases; unmatched junction nucleotides: 5. From germline, CDR1 is KGHSH and CDR2 LQKENI.

V usage is TRBV6-4 and J usage is TRBJ2-3; 9 bases fit TRBD2. The CDR3 is made up of 16 amino acids. The V gene end was trimmed by 0 bases and the J gene end by 1 base; junction bases not matched to a gene: 2. CDR1 MRHNA and CDR2 SNTAGT come from the germline V gene. Here the CDR3 reads CASSDSSSGGTDTQYF. The CDR3 nucleotides read TGTGCCAGCAGTGACTCCTCTAGCGGGGGCACAGATACGCAGTATTTT.

The genes are TRBV9 and TRBJ2-3; D gene unclear. Germline values: CDR1 SGDLS, CDR2 YYNGEE. The CDR3 runs to 11 residues. V was cut by 3 bases and J by 2 bases, with 1 base left in between. The CDR3, as DNA: TGTGCCAGCAGCGCCACAGATACGCAGTATTTT. This encodes CASSATDTQYF. The variable domain in full, with the rest retrieved from reference TRBV9 and TRBJ2-3, is DSGVTQTPKHLITATGQRVTLRCSPRSGDLSVYWYQQSLDQGLQFLIQYYNGEERAKGNILERFSAQQFPDLHSELNLSSLELGDSALYFCASSATDTQYFGPGTRLTVL.

The J gene is TRBJ1-2, the V gene TRBV7-9, with TRBD1 identical over 7 bases. CDR3 size: 14 residues. Germline-derived CDR1 and CDR2 are SEHNR and FQNEAQ (reference sequence). V lost 1 base and J lost 4; bases outside the gene matches: 3. The CDR3 nucleotides are TGTGCCAGCAGCTTAGGCGGGACAGCCTATGGCTACACCTTC. Its translation: CASSLGGTAYGYTF. The full variable domain, rest sourced from reference TRBV7-9 and TRBJ1-2, is DTGVSQNPRHKITKRGQNVTFRCDPISEHNRLYWYRQTLGQGPEFLTYFQNEAQLEKSRLLSDRFSAERPKGSFSTLEIQRTEQGDSAMYLCASSLGGTAYGYTFGSGTRLTVV.

The rearrangement joins TRBV10-2 to TRBJ1-1, with a tentative D call TRBD1 (6 bases). Between the trimmed V and J ends, which lost 4 bases and 0 bases, there was a span of 21 bases. This CDR3 comprises 18 residues. Germline V CDR1 and CDR2: WSHSY, SAAADI. CDR3 residues: CASSVSINRVKMNTEAFF. The CDR3 DNA is TGCGCCAGCAGTGTATCCATCAACAGGGTAAAAATGAACACTGAAGCTTTCTTT.

The V gene is TRBV15, the J gene TRBJ1-1; D remains ambiguous. The CDR3 runs 12 residues. Germline values: CDR1 LNHNV, CDR2 YYDKDF (reference sequence). V shed 4 bases and J shed 0 bases, with 3 bases lying between them. The CDR3 protein is CATSMMNTEAFF. CDR3 DNA: TGTGCCACCAGCATGATGAACACTGAAGCTTTCTTT.

The chain recombines TRBV6-4 with TRBJ2-1; 14 bases agree with TRBD2. The CDR3 sequence is 15 residues long. The junction had 6 bases not matched to a gene; V was cut back by 6 bases and J by 8 bases. CDR1 and CDR2 from the germline V gene are MRHNA and SNTAGT. The chain's CDR3 is CASRTTSGGAYEQFF. The CDR3 DNA reads TGTGCCAGCAGGACGACTAGCGGGGGGGCCTATGAGCAGTTCTTC.

The chain has TRBV7-9 and TRBJ2-3, with 10 nucleotides matching TRBD2. Germline V gene sequence: CDR1 SEHNR, CDR2 FQNEAQ (reference sequence). The CDR3 has 15 residues. The junction had 3 bases not matched to a gene; V was cut back by 1 base and J by 5 bases. The CDR3 region has the DNA TGTGCCAGCAGCTTAGTGGCTAGCGGGGGAGATACGCAGTATTTT. Its protein product is CASSLVASGGDTQYF. Together with reference TRBV7-9 and TRBJ2-3, the CDR3 gives the full variable domain: DTGVSQNPRHKITKRGQNVTFRCDPISEHNRLYWYRQTLGQGPEFLTYFQNEAQLEKSRLLSDRFSAERPKGSFSTLEIQRTEQGDSAMYLCASSLVASGGDTQYFGPGTRLTVL.

The chain carries TRBV28 and TRBJ2-1, with 13 bases identical to TRBD2. Germline-derived CDR1 and CDR2 are MDHEN and SYDVKM. With V trimmed by 6 bases and J by 11 bases, 10 bases remained unmatched. The CDR3 consists of 15 residues. CDR3 bases: TGTGCCAGCAGGTCCCTACTAGCGGGGGGGCGTCAGCAGTTCTTC. Amino acids: CASRSLLAGGRQQFF.

The rearrangement uses TRBV27 and TRBJ2-5, with 11 bases identical to TRBD2. From germline, CDR1 is MNHEY and CDR2 SMNVEV (reference sequence). This CDR3 region has 17 residues. Trimming removed 4 bases from V and 4 bases from J; junction bases left unmatched: 11. DNA for the CDR3: TGTGCCAGCAGTTCCAGACCTACTAGCGGGGGAAGAGAGACCCAGTACTTC. Encoded protein: CASSSRPTSGGRETQYF.

A word on this clone: Other DNA sequences in this sample translate to the same CDR3. The V call is TRBV27, the J call TRBJ2-3, with no clear D. The CDR3 covers 12 residues. Trimming removed 5 bases at V and 0 bases at J, with 3 bases between. Germline assignment: CDR1 MNHEY and CDR2 SMNVEV (reference sequence). The CDR3: CASSPSTDTQYF. The CDR3 DNA reads TGTGCCAGCAGTCCAAGCACAGATACGCAGTATTTT.

V gene TRBV19 combines with J gene TRBJ1-3, with 7 positions matching TRBD1. Germline V gene sequence: CDR1 LNHDA, CDR2 SQIVND (reference sequence). Trimming removed 8 bases from V and 6 bases from J; junction bases left unmatched: 7. This CDR3 has 13 amino acids. The CDR3 DNA sequence: TGTGCCAGTCGGGAGGGGGCCGCAAACACCATATATTTT. It encodes CASREGAANTIYF. The full variable domain, rest sourced from reference TRBV19 and TRBJ1-3, is DGGITQSPKYLFRKEGQNVTLSCEQNLNHDAMYWYRQDPGQGLRLIYYSQIVNDFQKGDIAEGYSVSREKKESFPLTVTSAQKNPTAFYLCASREGAANTIYFGEGSWLTVV.

The rearrangement uses TRBV12-5 and TRBJ1-1; perhaps TRBD1 as D (5 bases). Trimming cost V 5 bases and J 0 bases, with 16 bases left between them. From germline, CDR1 is LGHNT and CDR2 FRNRAP. This CDR3 has 16 residues. Here the CDR3 reads CASGQSSGGMNTEAFF. The CDR3 DNA is TGTGCTAGTGGTCAGTCAAGCGGGGGAATGAACACTGAAGCTTTCTTT.

V is TRBV5-4 and J is TRBJ1-2, with 9 bases matching TRBD1. V gave up 4 bases and J gave up 4 bases; unmatched junction bases: 5. Per the germline V gene, CDR1 is SGHNT and CDR2 is YYREEE (reference sequence). The CDR3 extends over 14 amino acids. Here the CDR3 reads CASSLGQGTYGYTF. The CDR3 bases are TGTGCCAGCAGCCTGGGACAGGGTACCTATGGCTACACCTTC.